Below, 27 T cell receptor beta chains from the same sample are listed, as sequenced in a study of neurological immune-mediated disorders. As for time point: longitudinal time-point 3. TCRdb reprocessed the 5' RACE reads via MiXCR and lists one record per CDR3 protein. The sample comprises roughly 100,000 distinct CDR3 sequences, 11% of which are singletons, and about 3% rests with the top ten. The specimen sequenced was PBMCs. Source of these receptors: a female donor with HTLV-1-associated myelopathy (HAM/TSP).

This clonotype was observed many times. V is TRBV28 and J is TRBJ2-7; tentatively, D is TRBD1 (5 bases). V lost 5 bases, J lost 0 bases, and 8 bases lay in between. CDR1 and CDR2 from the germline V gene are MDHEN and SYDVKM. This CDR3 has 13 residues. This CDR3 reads CASSGHGSYEQYF. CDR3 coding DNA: TGTGCCAGCAGTGGACATGGCTCCTACGAGCAGTACTTC. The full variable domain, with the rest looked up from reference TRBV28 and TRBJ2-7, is DVKVTQSSRYLVKRTGEKVFLECVQDMDHENMFWYRQDPGLGLRLIYFSYDVKMKEKGDIPEGYSVSREKKERFSLILESASTNQTSMYLCASSGHGSYEQYFGPGTRLTVT.

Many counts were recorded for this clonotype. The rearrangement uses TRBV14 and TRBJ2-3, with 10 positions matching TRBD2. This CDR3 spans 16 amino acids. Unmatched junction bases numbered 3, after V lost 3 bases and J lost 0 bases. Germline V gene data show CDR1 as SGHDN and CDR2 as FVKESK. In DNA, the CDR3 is TGTGCCAGCAGCCAGGGACTAGCGCGGAGCACAGATACGCAGTATTTT. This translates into CASSQGLARSTDTQYF.

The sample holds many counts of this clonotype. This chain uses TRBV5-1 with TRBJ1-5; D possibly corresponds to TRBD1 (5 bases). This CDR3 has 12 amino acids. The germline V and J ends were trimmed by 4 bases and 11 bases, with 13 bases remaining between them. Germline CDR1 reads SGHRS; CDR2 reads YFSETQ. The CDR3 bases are TGCGCCAGCAGCCCCGGGGGGTGGACCCAGCATTTT. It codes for CASSPGGWTQHF.

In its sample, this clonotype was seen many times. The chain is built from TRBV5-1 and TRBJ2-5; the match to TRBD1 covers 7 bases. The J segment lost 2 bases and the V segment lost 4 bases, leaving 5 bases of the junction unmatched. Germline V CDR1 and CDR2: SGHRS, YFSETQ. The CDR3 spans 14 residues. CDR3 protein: CASSGKDRQETQYF. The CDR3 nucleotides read TGCGCCAGCAGCGGAAAGGACAGGCAAGAGACCCAGTACTTC.

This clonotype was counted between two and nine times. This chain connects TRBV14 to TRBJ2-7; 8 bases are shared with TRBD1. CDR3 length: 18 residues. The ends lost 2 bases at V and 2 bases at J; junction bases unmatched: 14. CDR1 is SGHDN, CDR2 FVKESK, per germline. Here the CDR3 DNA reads TGTGCCAGCAGCCAACCACAAACCAGGGGGCGATCCACCTACGAGCAGTACTTC. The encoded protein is CASSQPQTRGRSTYEQYF.

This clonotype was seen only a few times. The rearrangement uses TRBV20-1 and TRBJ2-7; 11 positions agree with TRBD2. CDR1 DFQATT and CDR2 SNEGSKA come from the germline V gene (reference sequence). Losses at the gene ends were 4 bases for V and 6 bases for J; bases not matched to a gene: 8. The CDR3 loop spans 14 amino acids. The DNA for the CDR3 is TGCAGTGCTACGTTAGCGGGGGGGCCGCGCGAGCAGTACTTC. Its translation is CSATLAGGPREQYF.

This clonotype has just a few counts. The CDR3 coding sequence is TGTGCCAGCAGCTTGAACAGGGACAGGGGTTCACCCCTCCACTTT. Encoded protein: CASSLNRDRGSPLHF. V is TRBV7-9 and J is TRBJ1-6; 10 positions match TRBD1. V lost 3 bases and J lost 9; bases outside the gene matches: 5. The germline gives CDR1 SEHNR, CDR2 FQNEAQ (reference sequence). CDR3 length: 15 residues.

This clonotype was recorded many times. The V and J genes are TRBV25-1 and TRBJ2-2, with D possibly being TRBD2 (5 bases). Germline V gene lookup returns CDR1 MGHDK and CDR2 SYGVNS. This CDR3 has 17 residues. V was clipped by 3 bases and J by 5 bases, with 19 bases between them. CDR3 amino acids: CASSDSGSISQTGELFF. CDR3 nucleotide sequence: TGTGCCAGCAGTGACTCGGGATCTATCTCACAGACCGGGGAGCTGTTTTTT.

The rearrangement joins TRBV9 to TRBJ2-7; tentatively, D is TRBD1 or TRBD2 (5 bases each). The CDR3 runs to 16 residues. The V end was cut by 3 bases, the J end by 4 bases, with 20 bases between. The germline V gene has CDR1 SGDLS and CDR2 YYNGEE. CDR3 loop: CASSDRRMGPLYEQYF. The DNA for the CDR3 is TGTGCCAGCAGCGACAGACGGATGGGACCTCTATACGAGCAGTACTTC.

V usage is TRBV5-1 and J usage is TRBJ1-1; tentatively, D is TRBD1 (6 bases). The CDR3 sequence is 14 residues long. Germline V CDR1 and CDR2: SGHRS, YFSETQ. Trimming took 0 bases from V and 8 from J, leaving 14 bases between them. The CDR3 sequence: CASSLEHTGTEAFF. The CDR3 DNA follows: TGCGCCAGCAGCTTGGAACACACCGGGACAGAAGCTTTCTTT. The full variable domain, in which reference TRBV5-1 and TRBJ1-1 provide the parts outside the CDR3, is KAGVTQTPRYLIKTRGQQVTLSCSPISGHRSVSWYQQTPGQGLQFLFEYFSETQRNKGNFPGRFSGRQFSNSRSEMNVSTLELGDSALYLCASSLEHTGTEAFFGQGTRLTVV.

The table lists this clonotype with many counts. In nucleotides, the CDR3 is TGCAGTGCTAGGGGACACGGGCAGTTCTTC. Translating it yields CSARGHGQFF. The gene calls are TRBV20-1 and TRBJ2-1; maybe TRBD1 (6 bases). The ends were cut back, 3 bases at V and 12 bases at J, with 9 bases in the middle. This CDR3 region has 10 residues. The germline V gene encodes CDR1 DFQATT and CDR2 SNEGSKA (reference sequence).

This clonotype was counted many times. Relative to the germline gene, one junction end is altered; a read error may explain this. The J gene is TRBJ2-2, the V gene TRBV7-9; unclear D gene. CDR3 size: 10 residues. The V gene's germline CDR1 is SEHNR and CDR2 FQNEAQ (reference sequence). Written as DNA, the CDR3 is TGTGCCAGCAGCACCCGGGAGCTGTTTTTT. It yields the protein CASSTRELFF.

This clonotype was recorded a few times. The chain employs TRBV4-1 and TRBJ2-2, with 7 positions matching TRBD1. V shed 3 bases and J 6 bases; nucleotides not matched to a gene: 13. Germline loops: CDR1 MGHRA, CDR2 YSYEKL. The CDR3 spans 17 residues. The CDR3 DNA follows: TGCGCCAGCAGCCATGAGGTGCAGACAGGGCGGGCCGGGGAGCTGTTTTTT. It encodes CASSHEVQTGRAGELFF.

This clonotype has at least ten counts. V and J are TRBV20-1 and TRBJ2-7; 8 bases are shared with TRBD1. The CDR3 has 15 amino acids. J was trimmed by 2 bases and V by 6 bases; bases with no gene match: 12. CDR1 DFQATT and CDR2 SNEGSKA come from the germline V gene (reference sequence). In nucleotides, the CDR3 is TGCAGTGCGGAAAACGGACAGGGAGTAACCTACGAGCAGTACTTC. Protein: CSAENGQGVTYEQYF.

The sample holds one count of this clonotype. The CDR3 protein is CASSLVWGGDGKLFF. In DNA form, the CDR3 reads TGTGCCAGCAGCTTAGTTTGGGGGGGCGACGGAAAACTGTTTTTT. This chain links TRBV7-6 with TRBJ1-4; D may be TRBD1 (6 bases). V was cut by 1 base and J by 10 bases, with 16 bases left in between. Per the germline V gene, CDR1 is SGHVS and CDR2 is FNYEAQ. The CDR3 has 15 residues.

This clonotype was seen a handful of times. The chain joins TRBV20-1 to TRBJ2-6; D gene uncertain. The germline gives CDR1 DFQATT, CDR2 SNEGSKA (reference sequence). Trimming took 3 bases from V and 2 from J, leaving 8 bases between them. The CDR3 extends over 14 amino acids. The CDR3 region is CSASSGTGANVLTF. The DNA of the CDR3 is TGCAGTGCTAGTTCAGGTACTGGGGCCAACGTCCTGACTTTC.

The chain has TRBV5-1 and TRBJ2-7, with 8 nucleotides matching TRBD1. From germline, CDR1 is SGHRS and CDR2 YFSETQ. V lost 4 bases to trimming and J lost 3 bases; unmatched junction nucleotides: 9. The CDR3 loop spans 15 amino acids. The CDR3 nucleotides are TGCGCCAGCAGCGGGCCAGGAGACAGGGGCTACGAGCAGTACTTC. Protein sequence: CASSGPGDRGYEQYF. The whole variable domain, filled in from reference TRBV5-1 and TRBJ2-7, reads KAGVTQTPRYLIKTRGQQVTLSCSPISGHRSVSWYQQTPGQGLQFLFEYFSETQRNKGNFPGRFSGRQFSNSRSEMNVSTLELGDSALYLCASSGPGDRGYEQYFGPGTRLTVT.

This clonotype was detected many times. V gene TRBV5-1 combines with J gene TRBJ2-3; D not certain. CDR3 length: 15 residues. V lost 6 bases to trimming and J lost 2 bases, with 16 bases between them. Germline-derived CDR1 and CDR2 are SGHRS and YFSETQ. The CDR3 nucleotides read TGCGCCAGCAAAAGTGGCACCTACTCCACAGATACGCAGTATTTT. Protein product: CASKSGTYSTDTQYF. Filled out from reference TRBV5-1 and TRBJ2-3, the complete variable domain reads KAGVTQTPRYLIKTRGQQVTLSCSPISGHRSVSWYQQTPGQGLQFLFEYFSETQRNKGNFPGRFSGRQFSNSRSEMNVSTLELGDSALYLCASKSGTYSTDTQYFGPGTRLTVL.

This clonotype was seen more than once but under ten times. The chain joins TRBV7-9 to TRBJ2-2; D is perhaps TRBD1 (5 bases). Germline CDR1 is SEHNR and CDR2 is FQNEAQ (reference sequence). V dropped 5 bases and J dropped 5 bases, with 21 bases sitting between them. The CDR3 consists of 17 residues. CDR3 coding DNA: TGTGCCAGCAGCCCCACGCCGGGCAGGGTTTTAACCGGGGAGCTGTTTTTT. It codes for CASSPTPGRVLTGELFF.

CDR3 sequence (DNA): TGCAGTGCTAGTTGGACAGACTTCTACGAGCAGTACTTC. It translates to CSASWTDFYEQYF. This chain joins TRBV20-1 and TRBJ2-7; D might be TRBD1 (6 bases). Trimming took off 3 bases at V and 3 bases at J, with 12 bases between the two ends. The CDR3 consists of 13 residues. Germline assignment: CDR1 DFQATT and CDR2 SNEGSKA (reference sequence).

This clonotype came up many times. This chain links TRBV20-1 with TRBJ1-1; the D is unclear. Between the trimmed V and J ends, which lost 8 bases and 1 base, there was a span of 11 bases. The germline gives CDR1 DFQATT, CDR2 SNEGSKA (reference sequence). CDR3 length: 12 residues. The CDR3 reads CSYSPGNTEAFF. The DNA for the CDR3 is TGCAGTTATTCTCCGGGGAACACTGAAGCTTTCTTT.

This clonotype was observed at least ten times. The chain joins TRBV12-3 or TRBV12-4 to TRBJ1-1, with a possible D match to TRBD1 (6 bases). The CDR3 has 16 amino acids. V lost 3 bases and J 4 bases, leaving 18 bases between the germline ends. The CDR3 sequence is CASSLYWVRGITEAFF. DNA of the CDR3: TGTGCCAGCAGTTTGTATTGGGTCAGGGGCATCACTGAAGCTTTCTTT.

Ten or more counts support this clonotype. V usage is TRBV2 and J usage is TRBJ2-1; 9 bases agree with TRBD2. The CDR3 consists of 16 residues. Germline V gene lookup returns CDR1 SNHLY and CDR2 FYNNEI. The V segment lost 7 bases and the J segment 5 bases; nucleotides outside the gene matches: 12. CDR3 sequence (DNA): TGTGCCAGCAAAGCGGGGGGCCGGCTACGACACAATGAGCAGTTCTTC. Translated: CASKAGGRLRHNEQFF.

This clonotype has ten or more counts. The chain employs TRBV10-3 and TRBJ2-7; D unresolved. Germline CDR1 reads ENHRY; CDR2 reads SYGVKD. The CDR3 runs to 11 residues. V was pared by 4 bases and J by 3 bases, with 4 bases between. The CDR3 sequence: CAISAGYEQYF. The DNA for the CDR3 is TGTGCCATCAGTGCGGGCTACGAGCAGTACTTC.

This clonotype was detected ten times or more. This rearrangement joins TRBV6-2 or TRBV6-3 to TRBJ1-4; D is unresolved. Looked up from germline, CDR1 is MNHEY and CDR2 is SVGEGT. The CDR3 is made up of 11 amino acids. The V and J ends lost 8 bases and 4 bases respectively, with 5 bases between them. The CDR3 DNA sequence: TGTGCCAGCGGACTTAATGAAAAACTGTTTTTT. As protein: CASGLNEKLFF.

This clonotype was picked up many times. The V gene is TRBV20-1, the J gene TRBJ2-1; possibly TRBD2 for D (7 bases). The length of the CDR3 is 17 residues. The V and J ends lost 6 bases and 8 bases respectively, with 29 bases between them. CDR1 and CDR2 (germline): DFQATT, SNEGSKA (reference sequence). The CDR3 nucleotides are TGCAGTGCAACGGGGCCCCGGGGAGGGGGGGCCGCCCATGAGCAGTTCTTC. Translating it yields CSATGPRGGGAAHEQFF.

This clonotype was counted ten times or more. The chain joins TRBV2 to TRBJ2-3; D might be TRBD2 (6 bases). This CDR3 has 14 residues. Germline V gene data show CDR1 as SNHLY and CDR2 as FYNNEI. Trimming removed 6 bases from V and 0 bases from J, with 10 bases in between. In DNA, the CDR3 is TGTGCCAGCAGGAGGCGGGGTAGCACAGATACGCAGTATTTT. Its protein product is CASRRRGSTDTQYF.